Listed below are T cell receptor beta chains from one sample, sequenced in a study of blood T cell repertoires in COVID-19. The data were produced by immunoSEQ multiplex PCR, yet TCRdb's version contains in-frame clones alone and is incomplete. The data contain 55,000 to 75,000 clones, approximately 86% of them singletons. Sequenced: peripheral blood. Receptors were obtained from a human donor with active COVID-19. The donor label of this sample is uncertain. Both conserved end residues are part of each CDR3. The D gene is left open where the match is weak. Size is stated for part of the rows, as once, few or many counts, or as a class when the clone is expanded.

D | size | J | V | CDR3 | DNA
- | - | TRBJ1-4 | TRBV19 | CASSRDSEKLFF | TGTGCCAGTAGTCGTGACAGTGAAAAACTGTTTTTT
TRBD2 | - | TRBJ2-5 | TRBV5-6 | CASRETSGGKETQYF | TGTGCCAGCAGAGAGACTAGCGGGGGGAAAGAGACCCAGTACTTC
TRBD1 | once | TRBJ2-5 | TRBV6-5 | CASSWGAGTGTETQYF | TGTGCCAGCAGTTGGGGGGCCGGGACAGGGACGGAGACCCAGTACTTC
- | - | TRBJ2-3 | TRBV5-4 | CASSLSSGPTDTQYF | TGTGCCAGCAGCTTGTCCAGCGGGCCCACAGATACGCAGTATTTT
- | - | TRBJ2-4 | TRBV21-1 | CASSSRRVAKNIQYF | TGTGCCAGCAGCAGCAGGCGAGTAGCCAAAAACATTCAGTACTTC
- | - | TRBJ1-1 | TRBV2 | CASSSTGQLLPFF | TGTGCCAGCAGTTCGACCGGACAGCTATTACCTTTCTTT
TRBD2 | - | TRBJ2-2 | TRBV11-2 | CASSSPGLSSSGELFF | TGTGCCAGCAGCTCCCCGGGACTAAGTTCGTCCGGGGAGCTGTTTTTT
- | - | TRBJ2-3 | TRBV24-1 | CATSDATTDTQYF | TGTGCCACCAGTGATGCTACCACAGATACGCAGTATTTT
- | - | TRBJ2-5 | TRBV19 | CASSGVPGGRYETQYF | TGTGCCAGTAGTGGGGTGCCGGGGGGCAGGTATGAGACCCAGTACTTC
- | - | TRBJ1-3 | TRBV6-5 | CASSYGVGVENTIYF | TGTGCCAGCAGTTACGGTGTCGGGGTAGAAAACACCATATATTTT
- | - | TRBJ2-5 | TRBV7-7 | CASSSRTHPQETQYF | TGTGCTAGCAGCTCTCGGACACATCCCCAAGAGACCCAGTACTTC
- | - | TRBJ1-5 | TRBV12-3/TRBV12-4 | CASNHRGNQPQHF | TGTGCCAGCAACCACCGGGGAAACCAGCCCCAGCATTTT
TRBD1 | - | TRBJ1-2 | TRBV7-2 | CASSLGVGGGNYGYTF | TGTGCCAGCAGCTTAGGGGTAGGGGGCGGTAACTATGGCTACACCTTC
- | - | TRBJ1-5 | TRBV2 | CASRAGTNSNQPQHF | TGTGCCAGCAGAGCCGGGACAAATAGCAATCAGCCCCAGCATTTT
TRBD2 | - | TRBJ2-7 | TRBV4-1 | CASSQVASGPERYF | TGCGCCAGCAGCCAAGTAGCTAGCGGCCCCGAGCGATACTTC
- | - | TRBJ1-5 | TRBV12-3/TRBV12-4 | CASSGAGNQPQHF | TGTGCCAGCAGCGGCGCAGGGAATCAGCCCCAGCATTTT
- | - | TRBJ1-1 | TRBV7-6 | CASSLKTANTEAFF | TGTGCCAGCAGCTTGAAGACAGCGAACACTGAAGCTTTCTTT
TRBD2 | few | TRBJ2-3 | TRBV5-1 | CASSLGSGGTSTDTQYF | TGCGCCAGCAGCTTGGGCAGCGGGGGGACTAGCACAGATACGCAGTATTTT
TRBD2 | - | TRBJ2-7 | TRBV7-2 | CASSTASGMRYEQYF | TGTGCCAGCAGCACCGCTAGCGGGATGAGGTACGAGCAGTACTTC
- | - | TRBJ2-5 | TRBV9 | CASSVPTQGATQYF | TGTGCCAGCAGCGTGCCAACACAGGGAGCGACCCAGTACTTC